This TCR beta chain was captured in a study of T cell clonality in common variable immunodeficiency. In this sample, this clone turned up many times. Its cognate antigen is unknown. The read ends 3 residues before the CDR3 terminus; that terminus is restored from the germline J gene. Produced via immunoSEQ multiplex PCR; TCRdb's table is partial and in-frame only. In total the sample includes roughly 79,000 clones, none of them seen once. The study's findings and limits: T cell subpopulation sequencing would be needed to explain CVID clonality. CVID subjects shared fewer TCRbeta clones than healthy controls did. Fewer deletions and N-nucleotide insertions were reportedly seen in common variable immunodeficiency TCR beta sequences.

Germline V CDR1 and CDR2: SGHRS, YFSETQ. V was cut by 0 bases and J by 3 bases, with 16 bases left in between. The CDR3 extends over 17 amino acids. Each donor provided roughly 4.5 to 8.5 ml of heparinized whole blood. The sequenced material came from peripheral blood mononuclear cells. J is TRBJ1-3 and V is TRBV5-1; D is perhaps TRBD1 (6 bases). The TCR originated in a person aged 18 to 75 in good health. The part of the CDR3 DNA that was read is TGCGCCAGCAGCTTGGGGGGGACAAGCCCCGGTGGAAACACC. It translates to CASSLGGTSPGGNT. The CDR3 as a whole reads CASSLGGTSPGGNTIYF.